What follows is one TCR beta chain and its context. Its antigen specificity is not known. Base-call qualities are not available, and no considerably larger clone is one nucleotide away. For the CD8 naive samples, CD45RO-negative cells were positively selected for CCR7, yielding a CD45RA+CCR7+ population from which TemRA cells were excluded. Donors were healthy HIV-negative adults with no recently reported acute infections or vaccinations. Every donor was a Caucasian adult living in Nashville, Tennessee, USA. After blood collection by leukapheresis, PBMCs were isolated using Ficoll-Histopaque density gradient centrifugation and then cryopreserved in the vapor phase of liquid nitrogen. Purity and quantity of every magnetically sorted T cell population were checked by analytical flow cytometry. Each sorted fraction had its genomic DNA isolated and then quantified by UV absorbance on a Nanodrop 2000c.

This record comes from a study of shared clonotypes between healthy human individuals (dated by TCRdb to about 2020). Study-level background: A couple of women and three men aged 18 to 49 years were included in the cohort. For each donor, three plates each were used for CD4 naive and CD4 memory, two plates were used for CD8 naive, and one plate was used for CD8 memory. The study deeply sequenced blood TCR repertoires of roughly five healthy adults to estimate repertoire size and the extent of clonotype sharing between individuals. Libraries were prepared and TCR repertoires were sequenced by different laboratories using diverse techniques, in order to increase sequencing depth and limit assay-specific biases. Leukapheresis yielded between about 0.8 and 8.9 billion PBMCs per donor.

Results and caveats for the whole study, not just this receptor: Roughly 5% of naive CD4, 3.5% of naive CD8, about 2.4% of memory CD4, and about 0.4% of memory CD8 clonotypes were shared across several donors. Even with the large sequencing depth, rarefaction of the sorted-subset datasets indicated that sequencing was incomplete. The small number of donors limited the genetic and exposure-history diversity represented. Compared with non-shared clonotypes, clonotypes shared by all four sorted-subset donors had higher generation probabilities. Naive subsets generally had larger estimated clonotype richness than memory subsets did. Pairwise subsampling led to the expectation that sequencing depth would affect the degree of clonotype sharing among donors. Sampling was restricted to blood, and TCR repertoires in tissue are likely to differ from TCR repertoires in blood.

Using the deep immunoSEQ assay, multiplex PCR amplified TCR CDR3 regions from genomic DNA. Extracted genomic DNA from each cell subset was distributed evenly across all wells of several immunoSEQ 96-well plates, and each plate was treated as a replicate. For sorted subsets, about 200 ng genomic DNA, equal to tens of thousands of T cell genomes, was loaded into each replicate PCR. The purified libraries were quantified using a Qubit 3.0 fluorometer, sized with a Bioanalyzer 2100, and then quantified again using the KAPA Library Quantification kit. Each immunoSEQ 96-well plate was sequenced on its own single-read 150-cycle Illumina NextSeq 550 flow cell. Under the source paper's analysis protocol: Because only junctional sequences without quality scores were contained in the immunoSEQ output, filtering matching that applied to full-length reads could not be performed. To assign V/J genes and CDR3, sequences were annotated against IMGT germline references using PyIR, a Python wrapper for IgBLAST v1.9. Reads were removed for weak V/J assignments (E-value above 1e-6), missing CDR3, stop codons, out-of-frame junctions, or ambiguous translated residues. V3J clonotypes were defined as sequences sharing an identical inferred V gene, J gene, and CDR3 amino acid sequence. Percentage overlap between repertoires was computed as shared unique clonotypes divided by the size of the smaller repertoire. Three approaches were used to assess repertoire richness: RTK rarefaction, the Chao1 estimator, and Recon v2.1 estimates of unobserved clonotypes. For all TCRbeta clonotypes obtained by the gDNA method from a handful of donors, generation probabilities were computed with OLGA. As stored in TCRdb, this immuneACCESS dataset retains in-frame rearrangements with V and J assigned. A fraction of the clones does not appear; measured against another copy, unresolved V genes explain less than half of the discrepancy, and the remainder lacks a known reason. Clonal size and the V and J genes are those of that table, whereas D and trimming came from the DNA. Across this sample there are about 2.1 million clones, with 93% seen only once. The top ten constitute about 1.7% of the sample.

The sample was naive CD8+ T cells from PBMCs. The cell subset or site label, as the study defines it: CD45RA+CCR7+. This receptor was obtained from a man younger than 35 in good health. Some clones in this sample may be carry-over from other donors' samples.

The sequence in DNA is TGTGCCAGCAGTTTATGGGGACTAGCGGAAGAGACCCAGTACTTC. Translated, it reads CASSLWGLAEETQYF. This chain is built from TRBV27 and TRBJ2-5; TRBD2 agrees with 11 junctional bases. The CDR3 spans 15 residues, from the cysteine through the phenylalanine. Just CDR3 DNA is preserved here, 45 bases in frame from base 1. The V end gives up 1 base and the J end 3 bases, leaving 1 base in the junction not matched to a gene. Sequences MNHEY (CDR1) and SMNVEV (CDR2) are obtained from the germline V gene (reference sequence).